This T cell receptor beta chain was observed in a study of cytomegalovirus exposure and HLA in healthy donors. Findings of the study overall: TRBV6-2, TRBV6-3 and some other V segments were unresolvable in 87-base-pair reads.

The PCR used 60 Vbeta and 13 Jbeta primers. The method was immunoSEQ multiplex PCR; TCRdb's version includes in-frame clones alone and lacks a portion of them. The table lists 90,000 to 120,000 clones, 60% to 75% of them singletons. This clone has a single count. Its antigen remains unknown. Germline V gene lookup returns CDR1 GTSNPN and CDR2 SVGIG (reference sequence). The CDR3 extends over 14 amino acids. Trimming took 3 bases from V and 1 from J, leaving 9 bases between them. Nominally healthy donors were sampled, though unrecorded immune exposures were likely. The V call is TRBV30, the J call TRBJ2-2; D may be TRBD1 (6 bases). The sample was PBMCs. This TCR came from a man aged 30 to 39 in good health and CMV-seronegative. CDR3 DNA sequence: TGTGCCTGGAGGGCCAGGGGGAACACCGGGGAGCTGTTTTTT. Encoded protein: CAWRARGNTGELFF. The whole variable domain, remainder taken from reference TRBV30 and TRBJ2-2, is SQTIHQWPATLVQPVGSPLSLECTVEGTSNPNLYWYRQAAGRGLQLLFYSVGIGQISSEVPQNLSASRPQDRQFILSSKKLLLSDSGFYLCAWRARGNTGELFFGEGSRLTVL.